This section outlines one T cell receptor (beta chain) sequence together with its context. The sample comes from a study of blood T cell repertoires in COVID-19. Looking at the study overall: The samples span acute and convalescent COVID-19 from the United States, Italy and Spain. T cells, B-cell-depleted T cells, or PBMCs supplied cDNA or gDNA.

Authors' processing steps: Amplification from reference gene primers served as the basis for estimated nucleated cell counts. TCRdb's copy holds only in-frame clones and misses some; the assay was immunoSEQ multiplex PCR. For V, J and clone size, that table is used; D and trimming come from the DNA. The data hold approximately 170,000 clones, with approximately 82% observed a single time. CDR1 and CDR2 (germline): MNHEY, SVGAGI. Trimming cost V 7 bases and J 4 bases; bases outside gene matches: 7. The CDR3 has 14 residues. The chain links TRBV6-5 to TRBJ1-5; 7 bases fit TRBD1. This clonotype was sampled from a woman aged 80 or over with active or convalescent COVID-19. Sequenced input: peripheral blood. CDR3 residues: CASKAGGRNQPQHF. Written as DNA, the CDR3 is TGTGCCAGCAAGGCAGGGGGTAGGAATCAGCCCCAGCATTTT.